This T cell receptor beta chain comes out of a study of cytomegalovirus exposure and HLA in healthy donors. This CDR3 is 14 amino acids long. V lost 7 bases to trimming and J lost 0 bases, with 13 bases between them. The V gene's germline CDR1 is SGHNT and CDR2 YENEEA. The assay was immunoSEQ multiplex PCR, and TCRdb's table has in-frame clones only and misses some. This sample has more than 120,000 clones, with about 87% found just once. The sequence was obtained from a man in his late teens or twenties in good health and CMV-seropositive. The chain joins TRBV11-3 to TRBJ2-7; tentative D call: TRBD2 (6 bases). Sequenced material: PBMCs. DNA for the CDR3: TGTGCCAGCAATCCTAGCGCGGGCTCCTACGAGCAGTACTTC. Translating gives CASNPSAGSYEQYF.